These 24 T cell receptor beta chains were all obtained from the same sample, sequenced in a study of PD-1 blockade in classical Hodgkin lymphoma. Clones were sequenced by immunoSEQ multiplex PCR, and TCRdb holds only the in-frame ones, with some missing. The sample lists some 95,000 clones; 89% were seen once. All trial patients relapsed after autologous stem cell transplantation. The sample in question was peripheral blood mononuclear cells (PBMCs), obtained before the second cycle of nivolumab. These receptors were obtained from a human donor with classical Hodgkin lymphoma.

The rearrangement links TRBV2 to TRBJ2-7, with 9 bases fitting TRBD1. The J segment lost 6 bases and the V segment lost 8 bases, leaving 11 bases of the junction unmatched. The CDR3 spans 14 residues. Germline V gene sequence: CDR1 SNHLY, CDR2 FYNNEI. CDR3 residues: CASGGTGYPLEQYF. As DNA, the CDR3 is TGTGCCAGCGGGGGGACAGGGTACCCTCTCGAGCAGTACTTC.

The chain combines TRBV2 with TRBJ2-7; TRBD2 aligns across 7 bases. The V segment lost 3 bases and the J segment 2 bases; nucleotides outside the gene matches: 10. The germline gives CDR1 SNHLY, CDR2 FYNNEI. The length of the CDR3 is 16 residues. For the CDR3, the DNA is TGTGCCAGCAGTGATGGGCCCGGGGGGAGAACCTACGAGCAGTACTTC. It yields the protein CASSDGPGGRTYEQYF.

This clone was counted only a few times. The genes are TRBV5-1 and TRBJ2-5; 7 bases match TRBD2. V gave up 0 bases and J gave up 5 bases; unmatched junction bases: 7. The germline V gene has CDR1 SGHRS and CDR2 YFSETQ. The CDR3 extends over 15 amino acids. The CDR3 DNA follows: TGCGCCAGCAGCTTGGGCGGGAGTACCTGGGAGACCCAGTACTTC. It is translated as CASSLGGSTWETQYF.

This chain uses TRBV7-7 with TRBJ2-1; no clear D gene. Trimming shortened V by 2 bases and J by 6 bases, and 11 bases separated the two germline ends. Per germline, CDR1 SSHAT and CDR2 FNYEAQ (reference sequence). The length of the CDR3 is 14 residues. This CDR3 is CASSLLGDFNEQFF. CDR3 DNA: TGTGCCAGCAGCTTATTAGGTGATTTCAATGAGCAGTTCTTC.

CDR3 sequence: CASSPDRTRPYNEQFF. DNA of the CDR3: TGTGCCAGCAGCCCTGACCGGACTAGGCCATACAATGAGCAGTTCTTC. The J gene is TRBJ2-1, the V gene TRBV7-8; 7 bases line up with TRBD2. J lost 4 bases, V lost 5 bases, and 11 bases had no gene match. The V gene's germline CDR1 is SGHVS and CDR2 FQNEAQ. The CDR3 has 16 amino acids.

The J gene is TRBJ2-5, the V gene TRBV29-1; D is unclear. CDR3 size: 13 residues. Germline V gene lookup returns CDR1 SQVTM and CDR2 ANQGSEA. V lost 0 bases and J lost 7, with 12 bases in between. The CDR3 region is CSVEEGAHGTQYF. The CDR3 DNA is TGCAGCGTTGAAGAGGGCGCACACGGGACCCAGTACTTC.

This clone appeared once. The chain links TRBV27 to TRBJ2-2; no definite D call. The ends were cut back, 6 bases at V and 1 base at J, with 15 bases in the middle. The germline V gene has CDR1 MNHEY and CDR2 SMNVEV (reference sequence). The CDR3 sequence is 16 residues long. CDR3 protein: CASSPPTPLNTGELFF. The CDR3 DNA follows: TGTGCCAGCAGCCCCCCGACCCCCTTGAACACCGGGGAGCTGTTTTTT.

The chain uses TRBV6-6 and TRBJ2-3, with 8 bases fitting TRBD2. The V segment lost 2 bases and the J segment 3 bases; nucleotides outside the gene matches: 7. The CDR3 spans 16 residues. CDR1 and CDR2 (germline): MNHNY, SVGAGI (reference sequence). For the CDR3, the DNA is TGTGCCAGCAGTTACGGTGTCGGGGGGGGGACAGATACGCAGTATTTT. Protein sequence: CASSYGVGGGTDTQYF.

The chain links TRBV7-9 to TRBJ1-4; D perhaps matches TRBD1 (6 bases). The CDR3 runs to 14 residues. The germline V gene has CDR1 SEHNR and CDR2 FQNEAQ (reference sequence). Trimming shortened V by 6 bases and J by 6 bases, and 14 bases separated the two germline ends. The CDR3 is CASSPSGGDEKLFF. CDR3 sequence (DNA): TGTGCCAGCAGTCCCTCGGGGGGCGATGAAAAACTGTTTTTT.

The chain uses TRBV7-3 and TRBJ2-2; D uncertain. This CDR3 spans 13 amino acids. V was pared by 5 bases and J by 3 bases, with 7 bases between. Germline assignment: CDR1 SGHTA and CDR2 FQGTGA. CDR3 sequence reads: CASSEVDTGELFF. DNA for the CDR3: TGTGCCAGCAGCGAGGTTGACACCGGGGAGCTGTTTTTT.

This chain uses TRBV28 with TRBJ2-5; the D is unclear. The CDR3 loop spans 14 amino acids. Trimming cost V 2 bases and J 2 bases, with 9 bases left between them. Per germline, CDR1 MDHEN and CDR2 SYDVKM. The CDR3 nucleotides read TGTGCCAGCAGTTTAGACCAGGAACAAGAGACCCAGTACTTC. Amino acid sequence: CASSLDQEQETQYF.

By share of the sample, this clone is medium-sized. CDR3 sequence reads: CASSIDRLALYNEQFF. The CDR3 DNA sequence: TGTGCCAGTAGTATAGACAGGCTGGCGCTTTACAATGAGCAGTTCTTC. V gene TRBV19 combines with J gene TRBJ2-1, with D uncertain. Germline V CDR1 and CDR2: LNHDA, SQIVND (reference sequence). Trimming removed 0 bases at V and 4 bases at J, with 13 bases between. This CDR3 has 16 residues. The full variable domain, with the rest looked up from reference TRBV19 and TRBJ2-1, is DGGITQSPKYLFRKEGQNVTLSCEQNLNHDAMYWYRQDPGQGLRLIYYSQIVNDFQKGDIAEGYSVSREKKESFPLTVTSAQKNPTAFYLCASSIDRLALYNEQFFGPGTRLTVL.

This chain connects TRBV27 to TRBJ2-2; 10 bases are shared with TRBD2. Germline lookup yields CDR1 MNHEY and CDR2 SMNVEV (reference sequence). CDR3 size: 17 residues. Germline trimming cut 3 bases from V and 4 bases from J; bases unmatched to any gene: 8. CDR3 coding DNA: TGTGCCAGCAGTTTTGGGATAGCGGGAGGTATCACCGGGGAGCTGTTTTTT. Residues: CASSFGIAGGITGELFF.

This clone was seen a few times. DNA for the CDR3: TGTGCCAGCAGTGAACGGGGTAACACTGAAGCTTTCTTT. This encodes CASSERGNTEAFF. The rearrangement joins TRBV2 to TRBJ1-1; D remains unclear. The CDR3 has 13 amino acids. V shed 2 bases and J shed 2 bases, with 6 bases lying between them. The V gene's germline CDR1 is SNHLY and CDR2 FYNNEI. The variable domain in full, completed from reference TRBV2 and TRBJ1-1, reads EPEVTQTPSHQVTQMGQEVILRCVPISNHLYFYWYRQILGQKVEFLVSFYNNEISEKSEIFDDQFSVERPDGSNFTLKIRSTKLEDSAMYFCASSERGNTEAFFGQGTRLTVV.

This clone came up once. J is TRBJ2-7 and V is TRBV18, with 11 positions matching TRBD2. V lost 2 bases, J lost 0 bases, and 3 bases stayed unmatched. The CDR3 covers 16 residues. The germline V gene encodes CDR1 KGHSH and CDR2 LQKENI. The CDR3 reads CASSPGTSGISYEQYF. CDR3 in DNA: TGTGCCAGCTCACCAGGGACTAGCGGAATCTCCTACGAGCAGTACTTC.

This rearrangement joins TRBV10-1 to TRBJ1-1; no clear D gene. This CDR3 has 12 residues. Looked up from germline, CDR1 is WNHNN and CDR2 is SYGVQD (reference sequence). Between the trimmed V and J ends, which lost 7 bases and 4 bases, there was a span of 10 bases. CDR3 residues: CASTESPTEAFF. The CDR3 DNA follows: TGCGCCAGCACCGAGTCCCCCACTGAAGCTTTCTTT.

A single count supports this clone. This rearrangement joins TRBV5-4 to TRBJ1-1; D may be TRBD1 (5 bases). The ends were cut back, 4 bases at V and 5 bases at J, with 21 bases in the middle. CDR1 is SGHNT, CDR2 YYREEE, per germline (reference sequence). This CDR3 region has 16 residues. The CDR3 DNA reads TGTGCCAGCAGCCCAGCCCCCGGGACGGGGATTACTGAAGCTTTCTTT. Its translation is CASSPAPGTGITEAFF.

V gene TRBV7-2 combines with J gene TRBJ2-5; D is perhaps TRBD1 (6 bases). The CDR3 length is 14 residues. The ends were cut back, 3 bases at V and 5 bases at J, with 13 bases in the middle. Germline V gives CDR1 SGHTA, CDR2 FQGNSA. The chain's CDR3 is CASSLSRGTETQYF. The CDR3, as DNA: TGTGCCAGCAGCTTGAGCAGGGGTACGGAGACCCAGTACTTC.

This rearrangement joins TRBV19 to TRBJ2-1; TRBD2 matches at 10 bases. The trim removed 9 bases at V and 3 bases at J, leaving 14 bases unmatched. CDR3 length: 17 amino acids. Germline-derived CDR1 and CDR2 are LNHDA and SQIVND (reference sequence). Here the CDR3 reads CASPHGPSGGHYNEQFF. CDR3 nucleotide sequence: TGTGCCAGCCCCCATGGGCCTAGCGGGGGCCACTACAATGAGCAGTTCTTC.

The CDR3 protein is CASSQGDPGDNSPLHF. CDR3 nucleotide sequence: TGTGCCAGCAGCCAAGGCGACCCAGGGGACAATTCACCCCTCCACTTT. J is TRBJ1-6 and V is TRBV4-2; D may be TRBD1 (6 bases). The CDR3 is 16 amino acids. Germline V gives CDR1 LGHNA, CDR2 YNFKEQ. The V and J ends lost 1 base and 7 bases respectively, with 14 bases between them.

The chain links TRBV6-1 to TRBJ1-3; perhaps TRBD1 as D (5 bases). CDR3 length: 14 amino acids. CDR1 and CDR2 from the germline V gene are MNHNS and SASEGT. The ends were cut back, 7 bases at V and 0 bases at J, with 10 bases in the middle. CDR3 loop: CASNLDSSGNTIYF. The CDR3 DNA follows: TGTGCCAGCAACCTAGACAGCTCTGGAAACACCATATATTTT.

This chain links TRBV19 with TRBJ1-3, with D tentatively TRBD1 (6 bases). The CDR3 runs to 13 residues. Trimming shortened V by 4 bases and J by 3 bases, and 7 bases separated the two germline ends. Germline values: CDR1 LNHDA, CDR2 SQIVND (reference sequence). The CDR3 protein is CASSTGVGNTIYF. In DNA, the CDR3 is TGTGCCAGTAGTACAGGGGTTGGAAACACCATATATTTT.

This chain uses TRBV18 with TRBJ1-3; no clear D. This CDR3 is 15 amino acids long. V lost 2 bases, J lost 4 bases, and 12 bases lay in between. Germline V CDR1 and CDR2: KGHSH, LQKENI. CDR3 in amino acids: CASSPWVELGNTIYF. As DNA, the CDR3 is TGTGCCAGCTCACCATGGGTCGAATTGGGAAACACCATATATTTT.

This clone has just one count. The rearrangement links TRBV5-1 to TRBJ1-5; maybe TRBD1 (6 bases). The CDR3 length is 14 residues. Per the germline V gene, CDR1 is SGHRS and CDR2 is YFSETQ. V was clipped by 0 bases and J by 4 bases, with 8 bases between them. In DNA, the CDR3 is TGCGCCAGCAGCTTGGGGGACATTAATCAGCCCCAGCATTTT. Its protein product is CASSLGDINQPQHF.